This T cell receptor (beta chain) was captured in a study of blood T cell repertoires in COVID-19. The overall study: Collection of acute and convalescent COVID-19 samples took place in the United States, Italy and Spain. PBMCs, B-cell-depleted T cells, or T cells were the source of the cDNA or gDNA that made up the material.

This clone appeared once. Germline V CDR1 and CDR2: LNHNV, YYDKDF (reference sequence). V was trimmed by 6 bases and J by 1 base, leaving 16 bases between them. The CDR3 runs to 16 residues. Original processing notes: Reference gene primer amplification in the assay estimated nucleated cell counts. Measured with immunoSEQ multiplex PCR; TCRdb has only the in-frame clones, and not every one. For V, J and clone size, that table is used; D and trimming come from the DNA. The top ten clones hold over 4% of a sample with around 450,000 clones, roughly 91% of them seen once. Source material: peripheral blood. The rearrangement joins TRBV15 to TRBJ1-5, with a possible D match to TRBD1 (6 bases). This sequence originates from a woman aged 30 to 39 with acute or convalescent COVID-19. CDR3 bases: TGTGCCACCAGGGGCCGGGGGGCTCTAAGCAATCAGCCCCAGCATTTT. Its translation is CATRGRGALSNQPQHF.